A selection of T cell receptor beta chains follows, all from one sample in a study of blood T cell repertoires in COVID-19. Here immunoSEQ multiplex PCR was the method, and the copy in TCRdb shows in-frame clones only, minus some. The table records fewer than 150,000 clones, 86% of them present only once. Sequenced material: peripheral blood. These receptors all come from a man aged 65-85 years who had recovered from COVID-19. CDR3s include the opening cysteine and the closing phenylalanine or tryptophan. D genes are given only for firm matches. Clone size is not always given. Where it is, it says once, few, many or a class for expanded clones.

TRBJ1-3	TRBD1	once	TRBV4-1	TGCGCCAGCAGCCGTTCCAGGGGGGCTGGAAACACCATATATTTT	CASSRSRGAGNTIYF
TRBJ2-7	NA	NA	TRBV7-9	TGTGCCAGCAGCGCATCAGGGGTGGGCGAGCAGTACTTC	CASSASGVGEQYF
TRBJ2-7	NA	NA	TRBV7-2	TGTGCCAGCAGCCCACTTCTTCGGGGGGAGCAGTACTTC	CASSPLLRGEQYF
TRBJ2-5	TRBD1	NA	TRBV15	TGTGCCACCAGCAGAAGTCTGCCAGGGGGCGGAGAGACCCAGTACTTC	CATSRSLPGGGETQYF
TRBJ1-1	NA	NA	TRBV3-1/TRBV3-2	TGTGCCAGCAGCCTACGAGCGAACACTGAAGCTTTCTTT	CASSLRANTEAFF
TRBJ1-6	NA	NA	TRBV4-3	TGCGCCAGCAGCCAAGGCCTTGACGGGAATTCACCCCTCCACTTT	CASSQGLDGNSPLHF
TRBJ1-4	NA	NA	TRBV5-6	TGTGCCAGCAGCTTAAGAGCAACTAATGAAAAACTGTTTTTT	CASSLRATNEKLFF
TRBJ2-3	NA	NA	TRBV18	TGTGCCAGCTCACTCCAGCCAACGAAAGGCGGGTTACCCGATACGCAGTATTTT	CASSLQPTKGGLPDTQYF
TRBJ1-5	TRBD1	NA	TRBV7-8	TGTGCCAGCAGCTTAGTGACAGGGGATCAGCCCCAGCATTTT	CASSLVTGDQPQHF
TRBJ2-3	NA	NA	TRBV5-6	TGTGCCAGCAGCCTGATCAGTAGCACAGATACGCAGTATTTT	CASSLISSTDTQYF
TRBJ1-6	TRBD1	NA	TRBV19	TGTGCCAGTAGTATAGGACAGGGGCCGGATTCACCCCTCCACTTT	CASSIGQGPDSPLHF
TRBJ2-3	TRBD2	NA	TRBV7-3	TGTGCCAGCAGCTTAACCCCAGCGGGGACCACCACAGATACGCAGTATTTT	CASSLTPAGTTTDTQYF
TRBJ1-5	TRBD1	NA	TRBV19	TGTGCCAGTAGAATTAGTTCCAGGGGGGATCAGCCCCAGCATTTT	CASRISSRGDQPQHF
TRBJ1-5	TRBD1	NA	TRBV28	TGTGCCAGCAGCGTCACAGGGGAAGCGCAGCCCCAGCATTTT	CASSVTGEAQPQHF
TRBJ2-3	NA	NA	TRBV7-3	TGTGCCAGCAGCTTATGGCGGGTAGGGACAGATACGCAGTATTTT	CASSLWRVGTDTQYF
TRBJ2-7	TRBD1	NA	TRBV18	TGTGCCAGCTCACCTCCTGGGACAGGGAAATACGAGCAGTACTTC	CASSPPGTGKYEQYF
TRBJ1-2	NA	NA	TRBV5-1	TGCGCCAGCAGCCAGAACAGGGATGGCTACACCTTC	CASSQNRDGYTF
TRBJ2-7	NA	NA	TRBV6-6	TGTGCCAGCAGTTATGGAGGAGTAGAGCAGTACTTC	CASSYGGVEQYF
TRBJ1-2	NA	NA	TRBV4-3	TGCGCCAGCAGCCAAGATCAGGATATATATGGCTACACCTTC	CASSQDQDIYGYTF
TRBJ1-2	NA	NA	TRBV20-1	TGCAGTGCTAGCTCTAACTATGGCTACACCTTC	CSASSNYGYTF
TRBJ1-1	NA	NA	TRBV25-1	TGTGCCAGCAGTGATTTTCGTGAAGCTTTCTTT	CASSDFREAFF
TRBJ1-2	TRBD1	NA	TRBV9	TGTGCCAGCAGCCCCAGGACAGGGAGCTTTGGCTACACCTTC	CASSPRTGSFGYTF
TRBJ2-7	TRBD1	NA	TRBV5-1	TGCGCCAGCAGCTCGTGGGGACAGGGAAACGAGCAGTACTTC	CASSSWGQGNEQYF
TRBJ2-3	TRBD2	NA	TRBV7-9	TGTGCCAGCAGCTTGTCGGCGGGAGCCGTAGATACGCAGTATTTT	CASSLSAGAVDTQYF
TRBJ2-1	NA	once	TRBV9	TGTGCCAGCAGCGCCGGGACTTCCAGCTCCTACAATGAGCAGTTCTTC	CASSAGTSSSYNEQFF
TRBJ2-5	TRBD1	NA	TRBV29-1	TGCAGCGTTGGTACAGGGGGTTGGGAGACCCAGTACTTC	CSVGTGGWETQYF
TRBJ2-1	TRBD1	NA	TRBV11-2	TGTGCCAGCAGCTTAGAATCAGGGGGACATAATGAGCAGTTCTTC	CASSLESGGHNEQFF
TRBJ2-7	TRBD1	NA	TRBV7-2	TGTGCCAGCAGCTTAGAGGACAGGCCGTTCTACGAGCAGTACTTC	CASSLEDRPFYEQYF
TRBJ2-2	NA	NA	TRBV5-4	TGTGCCAGCAGCTCGGGGGACAGTTCCAGAAGTTACACCGGGGAGCTGTTTTTT	CASSSGDSSRSYTGELFF
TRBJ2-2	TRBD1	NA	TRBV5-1	TGCGCCAGCAGATCCGGGACAGGGGGAGGGGAGCTGTTTTTT	CASRSGTGGGELFF
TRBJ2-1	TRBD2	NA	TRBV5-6	TGTGCCAGCAGCCGCGGGGGGAGCGGGAGGAGGTACAATGAGCAGTTCTTC	CASSRGGSGRRYNEQFF
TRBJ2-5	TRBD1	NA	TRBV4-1	TGCGCCAGCAGCCAGGCCCGACAGGGGACCCAGTACTTC	CASSQARQGTQYF
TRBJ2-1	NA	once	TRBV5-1	TGCGCCAGCAGCGCCCCTCTAGCAAGAGGCCACAATGAGCAGTTCTTC	CASSAPLARGHNEQFF
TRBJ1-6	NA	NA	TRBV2	TGTGCCAGCAGAACGGGATATGGAAATAATTCACCCCTCCACTTT	CASRTGYGNNSPLHF
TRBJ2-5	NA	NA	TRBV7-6	TGTGCCAGCAGCGTACGGCCGACTAGGACGGAGACCCAGTACTTC	CASSVRPTRTETQYF
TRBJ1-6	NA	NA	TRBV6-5	TGTGCCAGCAGTCAACCTGACAGGCCCCATGCACCCCTCCACTTT	CASSQPDRPHAPLHF
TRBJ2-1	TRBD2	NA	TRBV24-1	TGTGCCACCAGTGAGCCAGCGGGAGAGAGAGCCAATGAGCAGTTCTTC	CATSEPAGERANEQFF
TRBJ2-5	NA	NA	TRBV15	TGTGCCACCAGCAGAGTCGGAGGCGGCGAGACCCAGTACTTC	CATSRVGGGETQYF
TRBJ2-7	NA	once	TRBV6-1	TGTGCCAGCAGTGATCGGGGATACGAGCAGTACTTC	CASSDRGYEQYF
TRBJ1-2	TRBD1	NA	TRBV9	TGTGCCAGTAGCGCACGACAGGGTCAGGACTATGGCTACACCTTC	CASSARQGQDYGYTF
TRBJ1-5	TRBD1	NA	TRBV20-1	TGCAGTGCTAGTTGGGGACAGGGGGGCAATCAGCCCCAGCATTTT	CSASWGQGGNQPQHF